Included here is one TCR beta chain sequence, with context. A much larger clone sits a single nucleotide away, making a read error possible. V lost 0 bases to trimming and J lost 0 bases, with 3 bases between them. CDR1 and CDR2 from the germline V gene are SGHRS and YFSETQ. The CDR3 covers 13 residues. As for time point: patch test 3, about 24 weeks after DPC sensitization. Stated treatment: therapeutic diphenylcyclopropenone sensitization with weekly scalp DPC. The data derive from a study of human T cells and chemical hapten exposure. Study-wide background: Sensitization applied 2% DPC to about 2 cm by about 2 cm of upper inner arm skin. 0.01% DPC was applied to the upper back in patch tests, which were read at 6 days. Mainly, slight library volume differences in the pool made TCR yields vary.

TCRdb ran MiXCR on the RACE reads and lists one entry per CDR3 protein. The data show 150,000 to 200,000 distinct CDR3 sequences, with around 30% seen just once and roughly 2.2% held by the top ten. The source of this sequence is a woman between 18 and 29 years old with alopecia areata. Some clones in this sample may be carry-over from other donors' samples. The chain uses TRBV5-1 and TRBJ2-5; no clear D. Specimen: whole blood, collected in connection with sensitization to the hapten diphenylcyclopropenone (DPC). The CDR3 nucleotides read TGCGCCAGCAGCTTGGGGAACCAAGAGACCCAGTACTTC. Protein product: CASSLGNQETQYF.